Shown below are 22 T cell receptor beta chains from a single sample sequenced in a study of cytomegalovirus exposure and HLA in healthy donors. 13 Jbeta primers and 60 Vbeta primers were used for the PCR. Assay used: immunoSEQ multiplex PCR; TCRdb lists only in-frame clones, some missing. Among about 160,000 clones listed, over 70% were seen once. Input material: PBMCs. These receptors were obtained from a man aged 18 to 29 in good health and CMV-seropositive.

The V gene is TRBV4-1, the J gene TRBJ2-5, with 12 nucleotides matching TRBD2. The CDR3 consists of 19 residues. Germline V lookup: CDR1 MGHRA, CDR2 YSYEKL. V dropped 0 bases and J dropped 2; count of bases not matched to a gene: 10. The CDR3 sequence is CASSQELSGTSGPQETQYF. CDR3 DNA: TGCGCCAGCAGCCAAGAGCTTTCTGGGACTAGCGGGCCTCAAGAGACCCAGTACTTC.

The J gene is TRBJ2-5, the V gene TRBV6-6; unclear D gene. The V and J ends lost 0 bases and 2 bases respectively, with 4 bases between them. The CDR3 is 13 residues long. Germline lookup yields CDR1 MNHNY and CDR2 SVGAGI (reference sequence). Here the CDR3 reads CASSYSSQETQYF. The CDR3 region has the DNA TGTGCCAGCAGTTACTCCAGTCAAGAGACCCAGTACTTC.

The V and J genes are TRBV9 and TRBJ2-5, with D perhaps matching TRBD1 (5 bases). Trimming cost V 3 bases and J 5 bases, with 8 bases left between them. Germline CDR1 and CDR2: SGDLS and YYNGEE. This CDR3 contains 12 residues. CDR3 region: CASSGAGETQYF. The CDR3 DNA follows: TGTGCCAGCAGCGGTGCAGGGGAGACCCAGTACTTC.

The V gene is TRBV7-2, the J gene TRBJ2-7; 10 bases map to TRBD2. The CDR3 extends over 15 amino acids. V shed 5 bases and J 0 bases; nucleotides not matched to a gene: 4. Germline lookup yields CDR1 SGHTA and CDR2 FQGNSA. The CDR3 DNA sequence: TGTGCCAGCAGCAACAGCGGGAGGGCCTCCTACGAGCAGTACTTC. This encodes CASSNSGRASYEQYF.

The chain recombines TRBV6-1 with TRBJ2-7; possibly TRBD2 for D (5 bases). The CDR3 runs to 15 residues. From germline, CDR1 is MNHNS and CDR2 SASEGT. Trimming removed 2 bases from V and 3 bases from J, with 14 bases in between. Here the CDR3 reads CASSEPGLRHYEQYF. CDR3 in DNA: TGTGCCAGCAGTGAACCCGGACTCCGACACTACGAGCAGTACTTC.

This CDR3 is CASSYRESIDNEQFF. The CDR3 bases are TGTGCCAGCAGCTACAGGGAAAGCATTGACAATGAGCAGTTCTTC. This chain uses TRBV2 with TRBJ2-1, with D perhaps TRBD1 (6 bases). The V end was cut by 6 bases, the J end by 5 bases, with 17 bases between. The CDR3 has 15 amino acids. Germline assignment: CDR1 SNHLY and CDR2 FYNNEI.

This clone was observed a handful of times. The chain couples TRBV6-1 to TRBJ1-2, with a tentative D call TRBD1 (5 bases). Between the trimmed V and J ends, which lost 1 base and 8 bases, there was a span of 11 bases. CDR1 and CDR2 from the germline V gene are MNHNS and SASEGT. The CDR3 has 13 residues. This CDR3 reads CASSEGMTEGYTF. In DNA form, the CDR3 reads TGTGCCAGCAGTGAAGGGATGACAGAAGGCTACACCTTC.

J is TRBJ2-5 and V is TRBV5-1; D possibly corresponds to TRBD2 (6 bases). The CDR3 contains 15 residues. CDR1 is SGHRS and CDR2 is YFSETQ in the germline V gene. V was cut by 0 bases and J by 5 bases, with 14 bases left in between. CDR3 sequence: CASSLDASSVETQYF. The CDR3 DNA reads TGCGCCAGCAGCTTGGATGCTTCTAGCGTGGAGACCCAGTACTTC.

V is TRBV2 and J is TRBJ2-7; 8 bases fit TRBD1. CDR1 and CDR2 (germline): SNHLY, FYNNEI. Trimming at V came to 4 bases and at J to 6 bases, leaving 11 bases not matched to a gene. The CDR3 covers 15 residues. The CDR3 nucleotides read TGTGCCAGCAGTGTGACCGGCAGGGGGCGTCTCGAGCAGTACTTC. This codes for CASSVTGRGRLEQYF.

This clone was seen only once. Here the CDR3 reads CASSSAISQGENSPLHF. The CDR3 DNA follows: TGTGCCAGCAGCTCGGCGATTTCACAGGGGGAAAATTCACCCCTCCACTTT. The chain is built from TRBV5-6 and TRBJ1-6; 8 bases fit TRBD1. Per germline, CDR1 SGHDT and CDR2 YYEEEE. The CDR3 loop spans 17 amino acids. After removal of 3 bases from V and 7 bases from J, the junction contained 12 bases not matched to a gene.

CDR3 residues: CASSFRTESTDTQYF. The DNA for the CDR3 is TGTGCCAGTAGTTTTCGGACAGAAAGCACAGATACGCAGTATTTT. The chain has TRBV19 and TRBJ2-3; tentatively, D is TRBD1 (6 bases). CDR3 length: 15 residues. Germline V gene data show CDR1 as LNHDA and CDR2 as SQIVND (reference sequence). V shed 5 bases and J shed 0 bases, with 12 bases lying between them.

As for this clone: The junction departs from the called germline gene at one end, perhaps through a read error. V is TRBV6-1 and J is TRBJ1-3; 9 positions match TRBD1. Germline-derived CDR1 and CDR2 are MNHNS and SASEGT. CDR3 size: 13 residues. The CDR3 region is CVSLQGAGNTIYF. CDR3 nucleotides: TGTGTCAGCTTACAGGGGGCAGGAAACACCATATATTTT.

This chain links TRBV19 with TRBJ1-1; 8 bases are a match to TRBD1. The germline V gene has CDR1 LNHDA and CDR2 SQIVND (reference sequence). This CDR3 has 13 residues. V was pared by 3 bases and J by 6 bases, with 3 bases of the junction left unmatched. CDR3 in DNA: TGTGCCAGTAGTATCATGACAGGGGCTGAAGCTTTCTTT. The encoded protein is CASSIMTGAEAFF.

The genes are TRBV29-1 and TRBJ2-5; the D gene is possibly TRBD2 (5 bases). The CDR3 is made up of 13 amino acids. The germline V gene encodes CDR1 SQVTM and CDR2 ANQGSEA. The V gene lost 6 bases and the J gene lost 5 bases, with 16 bases spanning the gap. CDR3 sequence reads: CSVNGLSGETQYF. CDR3 nucleotides: TGCAGCGTCAACGGACTTTCCGGGGAGACCCAGTACTTC.

In nucleotides, the CDR3 is TGTGCCACCCATAGGACTAGCGCCGCAGATACGCAGTATTTT. This translates into CATHRTSAADTQYF. The rearrangement joins TRBV6-6 to TRBJ2-3; 9 bases match TRBD2. This CDR3 spans 14 amino acids. Looked up from germline, CDR1 is MNHNY and CDR2 is SVGAGI (reference sequence). V dropped 10 bases and J dropped 4; count of bases not matched to a gene: 9.

The chain recombines TRBV4-3 with TRBJ1-2; the match to TRBD1 covers 9 bases. Germline values: CDR1 LGHNA, CDR2 YSLEER. The CDR3 is 14 amino acids. V trimming: 4 bases; J trimming: 6 bases; junction bases outside the gene matches: 6. Here the CDR3 reads CASSLLTGGDGYTF. The CDR3, as DNA: TGCGCCAGCAGCCTTCTTACAGGGGGCGATGGCTACACCTTC.

The chain joins TRBV20-1 to TRBJ2-7, with TRBD2 as a possible D gene (5 bases). The CDR3 is made up of 10 amino acids. Trimming left V 5 bases short and J 7 bases short, with 9 bases between. Germline-derived CDR1 and CDR2 are DFQATT and SNEGSKA (reference sequence). The CDR3 loop reads CSAQLVEQYF. DNA for the CDR3: TGCAGTGCTCAACTAGTTGAGCAGTACTTC.

The sample holds one count of this clone. V and J are TRBV2 and TRBJ2-5; the match to TRBD1 covers 10 bases. The J segment lost 5 bases and the V segment lost 5 bases, leaving 5 bases of the junction unmatched. This CDR3 region has 14 residues. The germline CDR1 and CDR2 sequences are SNHLY and FYNNEI. This chain's CDR3 is CASSPGTGVETQYF. In DNA, the CDR3 is TGTGCCAGCAGTCCCGGGACAGGGGTCGAGACCCAGTACTTC. Full variable domain (rest looked up from reference TRBV2 and TRBJ2-5): EPEVTQTPSHQVTQMGQEVILRCVPISNHLYFYWYRQILGQKVEFLVSFYNNEISEKSEIFDDQFSVERPDGSNFTLKIRSTKLEDSAMYFCASSPGTGVETQYFGPGTRLLVL.

The chain carries TRBV19 and TRBJ2-1, with TRBD2 matching over 8 bases. This CDR3 has 13 residues. Germline V gene sequence: CDR1 LNHDA, CDR2 SQIVND (reference sequence). The ends lost 1 base at V and 16 bases at J; junction bases unmatched: 9. The CDR3 bases are TGTGCCAGTAGTATAGGGTCCAGCGGGAGTCGTTTCTTC. Its protein is CASSIGSSGSRFF.

This clone was counted once. J is TRBJ1-1 and V is TRBV2; no definite D call. V lost 6 bases and J lost 2, with 13 bases in between. CDR3 length: 14 residues. Germline assignment: CDR1 SNHLY and CDR2 FYNNEI. The CDR3 nucleotides are TGTGCCAGCAGATGGCCTAGTCTCAACACTGAAGCTTTCTTT. Translation gives CASRWPSLNTEAFF.

The chain combines TRBV7-9 with TRBJ2-7, with 8 bases lining up with TRBD1. Looked up from germline, CDR1 is SEHNR and CDR2 is FQNEAQ (reference sequence). V lost 5 bases and J lost 4; bases outside the gene matches: 7. CDR3 length: 14 residues. The DNA for the CDR3 is TGTGCCAGCAGCGCCGGGACAGGCTTATACGAGCAGTACTTC. The encoded protein is CASSAGTGLYEQYF.

This chain uses TRBV5-4 with TRBJ1-1, with 8 bases that match TRBD1. J was trimmed by 4 bases and V by 3 bases; bases with no gene match: 5. Per germline, CDR1 SGHNT and CDR2 YYREEE (reference sequence). The CDR3 loop spans 14 amino acids. The CDR3, as DNA: TGTGCCAGCAGCTCTCAGGGGGCGATCACTGAAGCTTTCTTT. Its protein product is CASSSQGAITEAFF.